This T cell receptor beta chain was sequenced for a study of blood T cell repertoires in COVID-19. Overall study context: Some COVID-19 samples were acute and others convalescent; all came from the United States, Italy and Spain. In each case, the material was cDNA or gDNA derived from T cells, B-cell-depleted T cells, or PBMCs.

CDR1 and CDR2 from the germline V gene are SGHAT and FQNNGV. The CDR3 sequence is 17 residues long. J lost 3 bases, V lost 5 bases, and 12 bases had no gene match. Source study methods: It was from reference gene primer amplification that nucleated cell counts were estimated. The repertoire was sequenced with immunoSEQ multiplex PCR; TCRdb's copy has only in-frame clones and lacks some. V and J calls plus clone size are reproduced from that table; the DNA served to infer D and trimming. The sample has about 200,000 clones; about 89% are singletons. This clone was recorded only once. The material sequenced was peripheral blood. This sequence originates from a woman in her thirties or forties with acute or convalescent COVID-19. The V call is TRBV11-2, the J call TRBJ1-2; TRBD1 aligns across 10 bases. The CDR3 loop is CASSHSVRGQGYYGYTF. The CDR3 bases are TGTGCCAGCAGCCACTCAGTCCGGGGACAGGGGTACTATGGCTACACCTTC.